This T cell receptor (beta chain) stems from a study of human T cells and chemical hapten exposure. As for the study in general: Skin of the upper inner arm, roughly 2 cm by roughly 2 cm, received 2% DPC for sensitization. TCR yields per sample varied mostly from small pooled library volume differences.

Documented time point: patch test 3, about 24 weeks after DPC sensitization. The treatment here: therapeutic diphenylcyclopropenone sensitization with weekly scalp DPC. Individual cDNA molecules (in the library) carried attached unique molecular identifiers. TCRdb re-called the RACE reads through MiXCR, storing one row per CDR3 protein. The sample lists about 97,000 distinct CDR3 sequences; 25% to 35% were seen once. Trimming took 5 bases from V and 1 from J, leaving 9 bases between them. This CDR3 is built from 13 residues. Looked up from germline, CDR1 is SNHLY and CDR2 is FYNNEI. The sequenced sample was whole blood, obtained in connection with sensitization to the hapten diphenylcyclopropenone (DPC). The sequence came from a man between 35 and 55 years old with alopecia areata. Some clones in this sample may be carry-over from other donors' samples. The chain combines TRBV2 with TRBJ2-7; no reliable D call. The CDR3 DNA reads as TGTGCCAGCAGTCCGACGCCTTCCTACGAGCAGTACTTC. It translates to CASSPTPSYEQYF.